This TCR beta chain derives from a study of Graves' ophthalmopathy and Graves' hyperthyroidism. Amplified TCR beta CDR3 regions were obtained using RNA transcripts as template. First-round RT-PCR relied on HTBI primers, and a second-round multiplex PCR came next. TCRdb fed the multiplex PCR reads into MiXCR, producing one record per CDR3 protein. The sample lists some 750,000 distinct CDR3 sequences, approximately 40% occurring once. Between the trimmed V and J ends, which lost 10 bases and 5 bases, there was a span of 21 bases. The CDR3 covers 14 residues. The germline V gene encodes CDR1 ENHRY and CDR2 SYGVKD. The sample holds a few counts of this clonotype. The antigen is unknown. As diagnostic evidence, clinical symptoms, serum thyroxine, TRAb, thyroid ultrasound and orbital computed tomography were relied upon. Broader study findings: The model flagged ophthalmopathy progression at 65% to 71% sensitivity and 72.22% specificity.

The receptor was derived from an adult man with Graves' ophthalmopathy. The sample comprised peripheral blood. The chain joins TRBV10-3 to TRBJ2-7; a possible D gene is TRBD1 (6 bases). The CDR3 DNA sequence: TGTGCCAGCGCGCGGACAGACCAAAACGACGAGCAGTACTTC. It encodes CASARTDQNDEQYF.